The 28 T cell receptor beta chains listed next were all sequenced from one sample in a study of blood T cells in healthy people across ages. Next came a second PCR, run for about 6 to 12 cycles, which used a sample-barcoded 5' primer along with a J-beta primer mix. Each CDR3 protein is one row after TCRdb ran MiXCR on the 5' RACE reads. The profile shows 800,000 or so distinct CDR3 sequences, 20% to 25% of them singletons. The sample was also linked to a second study, of T cells of mothers and their children.

What was sequenced was blood. Every receptor here comes from a boy aged 5-17 years in good health.

The chain couples TRBV20-1 to TRBJ1-4; tentative D call: TRBD1 (6 bases). Trimming removed 0 bases at V and 3 bases at J, with 11 bases between. Germline V CDR1 and CDR2: DFQATT, SNEGSKA (reference sequence). CDR3 length: 15 amino acids. The chain's CDR3 is CSARDPGASNEKLFF. The CDR3 DNA reads TGCAGTGCTAGAGATCCGGGGGCCTCTAATGAAAAACTGTTTTTT.

The chain recombines TRBV20-1 with TRBJ2-1; 13 nucleotides line up with TRBD2. The CDR3 is made up of 19 amino acids. V shed 4 bases and J 1 base; nucleotides not matched to a gene: 13. Germline CDR1 DFQATT, CDR2 SNEGSKA (reference sequence). CDR3 in amino acids: CSANRRLAGGPISYNEQFF. CDR3 bases: TGCAGTGCTAACCGACGACTAGCGGGGGGCCCTATTTCCTACAATGAGCAGTTCTTC.

As concerns this clonotype: The germline gene is not matched at one end of the junction; a read error may be the cause. This chain joins TRBV6-2 or TRBV6-3 and TRBJ2-3; 10 bases map to TRBD2. The CDR3 length is 13 residues. Germline CDR1 and CDR2: MNHEY and SVGEGT. The CDR3 bases are TGTGCCAGCAGTTCCCCGGTTAGCGGGGGGCGTTCGTTT. Its translation is CASSSPVSGGRSF.

CDR3 sequence (DNA): TGTGCCAGCAGTTACCCTCCAGTGGACGAGCAGTACTTC. It yields the protein CASSYPPVDEQYF. The rearrangement uses TRBV6-2 or TRBV6-3 and TRBJ2-7; D is ambiguous. V was shortened by 2 bases and J by 5 bases, with 10 bases between the two germline ends. Germline V lookup: CDR1 MNHEY, CDR2 SVGEGT. This CDR3 region has 13 residues.

The sample holds a few counts of this clonotype. V and J are TRBV29-1 and TRBJ1-1; D is uncertain. This CDR3 region has 13 residues. V gave up 7 bases and J gave up 5 bases, with 17 bases separating them. Germline CDR1 reads SQVTM; CDR2 reads ANQGSEA. The CDR3 is CSAQRGLGTEAFF. The CDR3 DNA reads as TGCAGCGCCCAACGCGGGCTGGGGACTGAAGCTTTCTTT.

This clonotype was observed a few times. The chain combines TRBV6-2 or TRBV6-3 with TRBJ1-2, with D tentatively TRBD1 (6 bases). V shed 2 bases and J shed 7 bases, with 11 bases lying between them. The CDR3 consists of 13 residues. CDR1 is MNHEY and CDR2 is SVGEGT in the germline V gene. The CDR3 DNA follows: TGTGCCAGCAGTTACCAGGGACATCGTGGCTACACCTTC. Its protein product is CASSYQGHRGYTF.

V is TRBV20-1 and J is TRBJ2-7; 7 bases match TRBD1. Germline CDR1 reads DFQATT; CDR2 reads SNEGSKA (reference sequence). The CDR3 has 13 residues. J gave up 5 bases and V 3 bases, and 7 bases lay outside the gene matches. The CDR3 protein is CSASRQGSNEQYF. The CDR3 bases are TGCAGTGCTAGCCGACAGGGAAGTAACGAGCAGTACTTC.

In its sample, this clonotype was seen a few times. V gene TRBV12-3 or TRBV12-4 combines with J gene TRBJ2-3; TRBD2 agrees at 11 bases. J lost 8 bases, V lost 7 bases, and 11 bases had no gene match. CDR3 size: 15 residues. This chain's CDR3 is CASKLAGEVRTTQYF. The CDR3 DNA reads TGTGCCAGCAAACTAGCGGGAGAGGTCCGGACTACGCAGTATTTT.

This sequence joins TRBV10-3 and TRBJ2-3; 12 nucleotides line up with TRBD2. This CDR3 is 17 amino acids long. In germline, CDR1 is ENHRY, CDR2 SYGVKD. Trimming removed 2 bases from V and 0 bases from J; junction bases left unmatched: 3. CDR3 amino acids: CAISETGTSGSTDTQYF. The CDR3 DNA reads as TGTGCCATCAGTGAGACCGGGACTAGCGGGAGCACAGATACGCAGTATTTT.

This clonotype has a handful of counts. V is TRBV5-1 and J is TRBJ2-5, with TRBD1 matching over 8 bases. Trimming cost V 4 bases and J 4 bases; bases outside gene matches: 9. The CDR3 is made up of 15 amino acids. Germline values: CDR1 SGHRS, CDR2 YFSETQ. This CDR3 is CASSPGQGVSETQYF. The CDR3 DNA reads as TGCGCCAGCAGCCCCGGACAGGGTGTCTCAGAGACCCAGTACTTC.

Concerning this clonotype: At one of its ends the junction is not consistent with the germline gene, which may arise from a read error. The genes are TRBV13 and TRBJ2-7; 9 bases fit TRBD1. This CDR3 contains 15 residues. Germline values: CDR1 PRHDT, CDR2 FYEKMQ (reference sequence). The CDR3 sequence: CASSLGQGQSYEQYF. CDR3 nucleotide sequence: TGTGCCAGCAGCCTAGGACAGGGGCAATCCTACGAGCAGTACTTC.

This chain joins TRBV7-9 and TRBJ2-4, with 7 bases that match TRBD1. V lost 1 base to trimming and J lost 6 bases; unmatched junction nucleotides: 9. CDR3 length: 16 amino acids. Germline V gene lookup returns CDR1 SEHNR and CDR2 FQNEAQ (reference sequence). The CDR3 DNA reads TGTGCCAGCAGCTTAGAGGGCAGGGGGTTCGGAAACATTCAGTACTTC. Translation: CASSLEGRGFGNIQYF.

The V gene is TRBV7-8, the J gene TRBJ2-1; D possibly corresponds to TRBD2 (5 bases). CDR3 length: 17 residues. V was pared by 1 base and J by 0 bases, with 13 bases between. Germline V CDR1 and CDR2: SGHVS, FQNEAQ. The chain's CDR3 is CASSLVGSASSYNEQFF. In nucleotides, the CDR3 is TGTGCCAGCAGCTTAGTTGGTAGCGCGAGCTCCTACAATGAGCAGTTCTTC.

J is TRBJ1-5 and V is TRBV19; TRBD1 aligns across 7 bases. V shed 9 bases, J shed 7 bases, and the junction held 6 bases outside the gene matches. This CDR3 comprises 12 residues. From germline, CDR1 is LNHDA and CDR2 SQIVND (reference sequence). CDR3 coding DNA: TGTGCCAGCCAAAGACAGGGACAGCCCCAGCATTTT. Its translation is CASQRQGQPQHF.

In this sample, this clonotype turned up a few times. The V gene is TRBV2, the J gene TRBJ1-2, with unresolved D. CDR3 length: 11 residues. V lost 8 bases to trimming and J lost 4 bases, with 8 bases between them. Germline assignment: CDR1 SNHLY and CDR2 FYNNEI. This chain's CDR3 is CASRAGYGYTF. In nucleotides, the CDR3 is TGTGCCAGCCGGGCAGGCTATGGCTACACCTTC. The whole variable domain, remainder taken from reference TRBV2 and TRBJ1-2, is EPEVTQTPSHQVTQMGQEVILRCVPISNHLYFYWYRQILGQKVEFLVSFYNNEISEKSEIFDDQFSVERPDGSNFTLKIRSTKLEDSAMYFCASRAGYGYTFGSGTRLTVV.

V is TRBV20-1 and J is TRBJ2-4; 9 bases align to TRBD2. CDR1 is DFQATT and CDR2 is SNEGSKA in the germline V gene (reference sequence). This CDR3 has 14 residues. V gave up 6 bases and J gave up 1 base; unmatched junction bases: 4. CDR3 coding DNA: TGCAGTGCAATAAGCGGGAGGGCCAAAAACATTCAGTACTTC. Translated, it gives CSAISGRAKNIQYF.

This rearrangement joins TRBV11-2 to TRBJ1-2; unclear D gene. The CDR3 runs 14 residues. V lost 2 bases, J lost 8 bases, and 15 bases lay in between. CDR1 and CDR2 (germline): SGHAT, FQNNGV. The CDR3: CASSLSGTGGGYTF. The CDR3 DNA sequence: TGTGCCAGCAGCTTAAGTGGTACTGGAGGAGGCTACACCTTC.

This rearrangement joins TRBV28 to TRBJ1-2; D uncertain. This CDR3 contains 14 residues. Germline loops: CDR1 MDHEN, CDR2 SYDVKM. V was cut by 7 bases and J by 0 bases, with 12 bases left in between. CDR3 sequence (DNA): TGTGCCAGCACCCTTACTCAAGCTAACTATGGCTACACCTTC. Translating gives CASTLTQANYGYTF.

This clonotype has more than one count but fewer than ten. The rearrangement uses TRBV20-1 and TRBJ1-2, with 11 bases lining up with TRBD1. Germline V gene sequence: CDR1 DFQATT, CDR2 SNEGSKA (reference sequence). V shed 1 base and J 4 bases; nucleotides not matched to a gene: 11. The CDR3 length is 17 residues. The CDR3 DNA reads TGCAGTGCTAGAGGCCTCGGACAGGGGGCAGGGAGCTATGGCTACACCTTC. Protein sequence: CSARGLGQGAGSYGYTF.

This clonotype was recorded a few times. The chain links TRBV5-1 to TRBJ2-2; no clear D gene. Trimming took 1 base from V and 5 from J, leaving 9 bases between them. The CDR3 is 14 amino acids. CDR1 is SGHRS, CDR2 YFSETQ, per germline. The CDR3 spells CASSLSLETGELFF. CDR3 sequence (DNA): TGCGCCAGCAGCTTGTCCTTGGAGACCGGGGAGCTGTTTTTT. The variable domain in full, completed from reference TRBV5-1 and TRBJ2-2, reads KAGVTQTPRYLIKTRGQQVTLSCSPISGHRSVSWYQQTPGQGLQFLFEYFSETQRNKGNFPGRFSGRQFSNSRSEMNVSTLELGDSALYLCASSLSLETGELFFGEGSRLTVL.

This clonotype was counted between two and nine times. The chain joins TRBV6-1 to TRBJ2-3, with 8 bases lining up with TRBD2. CDR3 length equals 13 residues. Germline lookup yields CDR1 MNHNS and CDR2 SASEGT. Trimming removed 7 bases from V and 4 bases from J; junction bases left unmatched: 4. The CDR3 sequence: CASNGGGPDTQYF. The CDR3 DNA is TGTGCCAGCAACGGGGGGGGCCCAGATACGCAGTATTTT.

V and J are TRBV20-1 and TRBJ2-5; 8 bases match TRBD1. The CDR3 is made up of 17 amino acids. Looked up from germline, CDR1 is DFQATT and CDR2 is SNEGSKA (reference sequence). Trimming removed 0 bases from V and 3 bases from J; junction bases left unmatched: 12. The CDR3 is CSARDHRVTGVEETQYF. CDR3 nucleotides: TGCAGTGCTAGAGATCATCGAGTGACAGGGGTGGAAGAGACCCAGTACTTC.

The rearrangement uses TRBV29-1 and TRBJ1-2; 7 nucleotides align to TRBD1. The ends lost 3 bases at V and 7 bases at J; junction bases unmatched: 11. CDR3 length: 14 residues. Germline V gene data show CDR1 as SQVTM and CDR2 as ANQGSEA. The CDR3 DNA is TGCAGCGTTGACGGCGGACAGGCGGAGGGTGGCTACACCTTC. This codes for CSVDGGQAEGGYTF.

The genes are TRBV28 and TRBJ2-3; TRBD2 is a possible D gene (5 bases). The germline V and J ends were trimmed by 4 bases and 0 bases, with 14 bases remaining between them. Germline lookup yields CDR1 MDHEN and CDR2 SYDVKM. The CDR3 covers 16 residues. The CDR3 coding sequence is TGTGCCAGCAGTTCTTGGCGGGCCCATAGCACAGATACGCAGTATTTT. This encodes CASSSWRAHSTDTQYF.

CDR3: CASSQDRELAKGTDTQYF. CDR3 sequence (DNA): TGCGCCAGCAGCCAAGATCGGGAACTAGCGAAAGGGACAGATACGCAGTATTTT. The chain employs TRBV4-1 and TRBJ2-3; 7 positions agree with TRBD2. Germline V lookup: CDR1 MGHRA, CDR2 YSYEKL. This CDR3 has 18 amino acids. Trimming at V came to 0 bases and at J to 3 bases, leaving 12 bases not matched to a gene.

This rearrangement joins TRBV5-1 to TRBJ1-2, with 8 bases that match TRBD1. Unmatched junction bases numbered 4, after V lost 1 base and J lost 2 bases. Germline V gene lookup returns CDR1 SGHRS and CDR2 YFSETQ. The CDR3 contains 15 residues. In DNA form, the CDR3 reads TGCGCCAGCAGCTTGAGCGGGACAGGCAACTATGGCTACACCTTC. Amino acids: CASSLSGTGNYGYTF.

With regard to this clonotype: The junction does not match germline at one end; this may be a read error. CDR3: CAGSGERGTDTQYF. Written as DNA, the CDR3 is TGTGCCGGCAGCGGGGAGCGCGGCACAGATACGCAGTATTTT. The J gene is TRBJ2-3, the V gene TRBV6-5, with TRBD2 matching over 7 bases. CDR3 length: 14 residues. Germline V gene sequence: CDR1 MNHEY, CDR2 SVGAGI.

This clonotype has a handful of counts. Here the CDR3 reads CASSDTGRVEQYF. CDR3 nucleotides: TGTGCCAGCAGTGACACAGGGAGGGTCGAGCAGTACTTC. The chain joins TRBV25-1 to TRBJ2-7; a possible D gene is TRBD2 (7 bases). Germline V gene sequence: CDR1 MGHDK, CDR2 SYGVNS. The length of the CDR3 is 13 residues. The V end lost 3 bases, the J end lost 6 bases, and 12 bases lay between the germline ends.